These T cell receptor beta chains were read from a single sample in a study of blood T cell repertoires in COVID-19. The method was immunoSEQ multiplex PCR; TCRdb's version includes in-frame clones alone and lacks a portion of them. The data contain over 200,000 clones, just under 90% of them singletons. The material sequenced was peripheral blood. The receptors originated from a man younger than 45 with COVID-19, enrolled during active disease. CDR3s include the opening cysteine and the closing phenylalanine or tryptophan. A D gene is named only where the DNA matches it firmly. Size values are once, few and many counts, or a class for expanded clones, and some rows have none.

clone_size: -
d_call: TRBD1
v_call: TRBV29-1
j_call: TRBJ1-1
cdr3_aa: CSVEGGTGARLLNTEAFF
cdr3_nt: TGCAGCGTTGAAGGAGGGACAGGGGCCAGACTATTGAACACTGAAGCTTTCTTT

clone_size: -
d_call: -
v_call: TRBV2
j_call: TRBJ1-1
cdr3_aa: CASDRQMNTEAFF
cdr3_nt: TGTGCCAGCGATCGTCAGATGAACACTGAAGCTTTCTTT

clone_size: -
d_call: TRBD1
v_call: TRBV13
j_call: TRBJ2-1
cdr3_aa: CASSAQPRDSNEQFF
cdr3_nt: TGTGCCAGCAGCGCCCAGCCTCGGGACAGCAATGAGCAGTTCTTC

clone_size: -
d_call: TRBD1
v_call: TRBV7-3
j_call: TRBJ2-7
cdr3_aa: CASSRGTGVDEQYF
cdr3_nt: TGTGCCAGCAGCCGCGGGACAGGGGTCGACGAGCAGTACTTC

clone_size: -
d_call: TRBD1
v_call: TRBV14
j_call: TRBJ1-2
cdr3_aa: CASSPDRVGYTF
cdr3_nt: TGTGCCAGCAGCCCCGACAGGGTTGGCTACACCTTC

clone_size: few
d_call: -
v_call: TRBV2
j_call: TRBJ2-1
cdr3_aa: CASSAQSGYVNEQFF
cdr3_nt: TGTGCCAGCAGTGCACAGTCGGGATACGTCAATGAGCAGTTCTTC

clone_size: -
d_call: TRBD2
v_call: TRBV29-1
j_call: TRBJ2-1
cdr3_aa: CSVKLLAEPYNEQFF
cdr3_nt: TGCAGCGTGAAACTACTAGCGGAGCCCTACAATGAGCAGTTCTTC

clone_size: -
d_call: TRBD1
v_call: TRBV19
j_call: TRBJ2-2
cdr3_aa: CASSARDRGPGELFF
cdr3_nt: TGTGCCAGTAGTGCCCGGGACAGGGGGCCTGGGGAGCTGTTTTTT

clone_size: -
d_call: -
v_call: TRBV27
j_call: TRBJ2-7
cdr3_aa: CASSFNNEQYF
cdr3_nt: TGTGCCAGCAGCTTTAACAACGAGCAGTACTTC

clone_size: -
d_call: -
v_call: TRBV25-1
j_call: TRBJ1-2
cdr3_aa: CASVAQGDGYTF
cdr3_nt: TGTGCCAGCGTTGCACAGGGAGATGGCTACACCTTC

clone_size: few
d_call: -
v_call: TRBV9
j_call: TRBJ1-4
cdr3_aa: CASSVDGGFGEKLFF
cdr3_nt: TGTGCCAGCAGCGTAGACGGGGGGTTTGGTGAAAAACTGTTTTTT

clone_size: -
d_call: TRBD2
v_call: TRBV9
j_call: TRBJ2-7
cdr3_aa: CASSPGGGSSISYEQYF
cdr3_nt: TGTGCCAGCAGCCCCGGCGGGGGGTCATCAATCTCCTACGAGCAGTACTTC

clone_size: -
d_call: -
v_call: TRBV2
j_call: TRBJ2-2
cdr3_aa: CASSSQQGYTGELFF
cdr3_nt: TGTGCCAGCAGTTCCCAACAGGGTTACACCGGGGAGCTGTTTTTT

clone_size: -
d_call: -
v_call: TRBV7-3
j_call: TRBJ1-1
cdr3_aa: CASSPVGRALNTEAFF
cdr3_nt: TGTGCCAGCAGCCCTGTGGGCAGGGCCCTCAACACTGAAGCTTTCTTT

clone_size: -
d_call: TRBD1
v_call: TRBV19
j_call: TRBJ1-2
cdr3_aa: CASSMRGQSYGYTF
cdr3_nt: TGTGCCAGTAGTATGAGGGGACAGTCCTATGGCTACACCTTC

clone_size: -
d_call: TRBD2
v_call: TRBV3-1/TRBV3-2
j_call: TRBJ2-2
cdr3_aa: CASSQLALAGRTGELFF
cdr3_nt: TGTGCCAGCAGCCAACTGGCCCTAGCGGGGCGGACCGGGGAGCTGTTTTTT

clone_size: -
d_call: -
v_call: TRBV2
j_call: TRBJ2-7
cdr3_aa: CASSDRDYGEQYF
cdr3_nt: TGTGCCAGCAGTGACAGGGATTATGGCGAGCAGTACTTC

clone_size: once
d_call: TRBD1
v_call: TRBV7-9
j_call: TRBJ2-7
cdr3_aa: CASSFRQGLPYEQYF
cdr3_nt: TGTGCCAGCAGCTTTCGACAGGGTCTACCCTACGAGCAGTACTTC

clone_size: -
d_call: TRBD1
v_call: TRBV7-2
j_call: TRBJ2-7
cdr3_aa: CASSYAPGTGGHEQYF
cdr3_nt: TGTGCCAGCAGCTATGCCCCCGGGACAGGGGGCCACGAGCAGTACTTC

clone_size: -
d_call: -
v_call: TRBV6-5
j_call: TRBJ2-3
cdr3_aa: CASRGAGTQYF
cdr3_nt: TGTGCCAGCAGAGGGGCGGGGACGCAGTATTTT

clone_size: -
d_call: TRBD1
v_call: TRBV2
j_call: TRBJ1-5
cdr3_aa: CASSGSSGGRNQPQHF
cdr3_nt: TGTGCCAGCAGTGGATCGTCAGGGGGCAGGAATCAGCCCCAGCATTTT

clone_size: -
d_call: TRBD1
v_call: TRBV24-1
j_call: TRBJ2-1
cdr3_aa: CATSDLGTGNMNEQFF
cdr3_nt: TGTGCCACCAGTGATTTGGGGACAGGCAATATGAATGAGCAGTTCTTC

clone_size: once
d_call: TRBD1
v_call: TRBV4-1
j_call: TRBJ1-2
cdr3_aa: CASSQERIGQGAPQGYTF
cdr3_nt: TGCGCCAGCAGCCAAGAAAGAATCGGACAGGGGGCCCCCCAGGGCTACACCTTC

clone_size: -
d_call: TRBD1
v_call: TRBV6-5
j_call: TRBJ2-7
cdr3_aa: CASSLTGNSYEQYF
cdr3_nt: TGTGCCAGCAGCCTGACAGGGAATTCCTACGAGCAGTACTTC

clone_size: -
d_call: TRBD1
v_call: TRBV7-3
j_call: TRBJ1-6
cdr3_aa: CASSQRQGIDSPLHF
cdr3_nt: TGTGCCAGCAGCCAAAGACAGGGGATCGATTCACCCCTCCACTTT

clone_size: -
d_call: -
v_call: TRBV7-7
j_call: TRBJ2-2
cdr3_aa: CASSEHRSTGELFF
cdr3_nt: TGTGCCAGCAGCGAGCACAGGTCCACCGGGGAGCTGTTTTTT

clone_size: -
d_call: TRBD2
v_call: TRBV6-2/TRBV6-3
j_call: TRBJ2-7
cdr3_aa: CASSYALTSGSVGEQYF
cdr3_nt: TGTGCCAGCAGTTACGCTTTGACTAGCGGGAGCGTGGGCGAGCAGTACTTC

clone_size: -
d_call: TRBD2
v_call: TRBV5-3
j_call: TRBJ2-1
cdr3_aa: CARSFGLGPVLAGGSDNEQFF
cdr3_nt: TGTGCCAGAAGCTTCGGTCTGGGCCCGGTGCTGGCGGGAGGGAGCGACAATGAGCAGTTCTTC

clone_size: -
d_call: -
v_call: TRBV28
j_call: TRBJ2-5
cdr3_aa: CASSLTRETQYF
cdr3_nt: TGTGCCAGCAGTTTGACTCGGGAGACCCAGTACTTC

clone_size: -
d_call: TRBD1
v_call: TRBV28
j_call: TRBJ1-5
cdr3_aa: CASSSLTGGGQPQHF
cdr3_nt: TGTGCCAGCAGTTCCCTGACAGGGGGGGGACAGCCCCAGCATTTT

clone_size: -
d_call: -
v_call: TRBV4-1
j_call: TRBJ2-1
cdr3_aa: CASSQGDLLYNEQFF
cdr3_nt: TGCGCCAGCAGCCAAGGAGACTTACTTTACAATGAGCAGTTCTTC

clone_size: -
d_call: TRBD2
v_call: TRBV27
j_call: TRBJ2-7
cdr3_aa: CASSLAGGVPYEQYF
cdr3_nt: TGTGCCAGCAGTTTAGCGGGAGGGGTTCCCTACGAGCAGTACTTC

clone_size: -
d_call: TRBD2
v_call: TRBV7-2
j_call: TRBJ2-7
cdr3_aa: CASSLVRAGVSEQYF
cdr3_nt: TGTGCCAGCAGCTTAGTAAGAGCGGGAGTATCCGAGCAGTACTTC

clone_size: few
d_call: TRBD1
v_call: TRBV4-1
j_call: TRBJ2-2
cdr3_aa: CASSPWTGGTGELFF
cdr3_nt: TGCGCCAGCAGCCCCTGGACAGGTGGCACCGGGGAGCTGTTTTTT

clone_size: -
d_call: -
v_call: TRBV2
j_call: TRBJ1-5
cdr3_aa: CASTETYSNQPQHF
cdr3_nt: TGTGCCAGCACGGAGACGTATAGCAATCAGCCCCAGCATTTT

clone_size: -
d_call: -
v_call: TRBV7-9
j_call: TRBJ2-7
cdr3_aa: CASSSAGREQYF
cdr3_nt: TGTGCCAGCAGTTCAGCAGGGCGCGAGCAGTACTTC

clone_size: -
d_call: -
v_call: TRBV3-1/TRBV3-2
j_call: TRBJ2-2
cdr3_aa: CASSQSSNTGELFF
cdr3_nt: TGTGCCAGCAGCCAGAGTTCGAACACCGGGGAGCTGTTTTTT

clone_size: -
d_call: -
v_call: TRBV9
j_call: TRBJ2-7
cdr3_aa: CASSVEQGPYEQYF
cdr3_nt: TGTGCCAGCAGCGTAGAACAGGGACCTTACGAGCAGTACTTC

clone_size: -
d_call: -
v_call: TRBV13
j_call: TRBJ2-3
cdr3_aa: CASSLNRRVTDTQYF
cdr3_nt: TGTGCCAGCAGCTTAAATCGGAGGGTCACAGATACGCAGTATTTT

clone_size: -
d_call: -
v_call: TRBV6-5
j_call: TRBJ2-1
cdr3_aa: CASSKRVAYNEQFF
cdr3_nt: TGTGCCAGCAGTAAGCGGGTCGCCTACAATGAGCAGTTCTTC

clone_size: -
d_call: -
v_call: TRBV7-2
j_call: TRBJ1-2
cdr3_aa: CASSLRVQIYGYTF
cdr3_nt: TGTGCCAGCAGCTTAAGAGTACAGATCTATGGCTACACCTTC

clone_size: -
d_call: -
v_call: TRBV6-5
j_call: TRBJ1-5
cdr3_aa: CASSSTGTSFEPQHF
cdr3_nt: TGTGCCAGCAGTTCGACAGGTACTTCTTTCGAGCCCCAGCATTTT

clone_size: -
d_call: TRBD1
v_call: TRBV9
j_call: TRBJ1-4
cdr3_aa: CASSSTGTGNEKLFF
cdr3_nt: TGTGCCAGCAGCTCAACCGGGACAGGGAATGAAAAACTGTTTTTT

clone_size: -
d_call: -
v_call: TRBV29-1
j_call: TRBJ2-3
cdr3_aa: CSAAEANTQYF
cdr3_nt: TGCAGCGCCGCAGAGGCAAATACGCAGTATTTT

clone_size: -
d_call: TRBD1
v_call: TRBV18
j_call: TRBJ2-2
cdr3_aa: CASSPPRQGASGELFF
cdr3_nt: TGTGCCAGCTCACCACCGCGACAGGGGGCGTCCGGGGAGCTGTTTTTT

clone_size: -
d_call: -
v_call: TRBV5-6
j_call: TRBJ1-4
cdr3_aa: CASSTEGSGYGEKLFF
cdr3_nt: TGTGCCAGCAGCACGGAAGGATCGGGGTATGGTGAAAAACTGTTTTTT

clone_size: -
d_call: -
v_call: TRBV5-1
j_call: TRBJ2-2
cdr3_aa: CASSPVRTNTGELFF
cdr3_nt: TGCGCCAGCAGCCCGGTAAGAACGAACACCGGGGAGCTGTTTTTT

clone_size: -
d_call: TRBD1
v_call: TRBV27
j_call: TRBJ1-1
cdr3_aa: CASSLTGGEAFF
cdr3_nt: TGTGCCAGCAGTCTTACAGGGGGTGAAGCTTTCTTT

clone_size: -
d_call: -
v_call: TRBV7-2
j_call: TRBJ1-5
cdr3_aa: CASSLVQGQPQHF
cdr3_nt: TGTGCCAGCAGCTTAGTTCAGGGGCAGCCCCAGCATTTT

clone_size: -
d_call: TRBD1
v_call: TRBV14
j_call: TRBJ1-1
cdr3_aa: CASSPSRGEVNTEAFF
cdr3_nt: TGTGCCAGCAGCCCCTCCAGGGGGGAGGTGAACACTGAAGCTTTCTTT

clone_size: -
d_call: TRBD1
v_call: TRBV5-1
j_call: TRBJ1-2
cdr3_aa: CASSLGTGVYGYTF
cdr3_nt: TGCGCCAGCAGCCTAGGGACAGGGGTCTATGGCTACACCTTC

clone_size: -
d_call: TRBD1
v_call: TRBV4-3
j_call: TRBJ2-7
cdr3_aa: CASSHRTGVGEQYF
cdr3_nt: TGCGCCAGCAGCCACCGAACAGGGGTCGGCGAGCAGTACTTC

clone_size: few
d_call: -
v_call: TRBV5-4
j_call: TRBJ2-7
cdr3_aa: CASSRDSQYEQYF
cdr3_nt: TGTGCCAGCAGCCGCGACAGCCAATACGAGCAGTACTTC

clone_size: once
d_call: -
v_call: TRBV5-1
j_call: TRBJ2-1
cdr3_aa: CASSLQGNNEQFF
cdr3_nt: TGCGCCAGCAGCCTGCAGGGGAACAATGAGCAGTTCTTC

clone_size: -
d_call: TRBD2
v_call: TRBV10-3
j_call: TRBJ2-7
cdr3_aa: CAISGPNLTSGGPRTLSYEQYF
cdr3_nt: TGTGCCATCAGTGGGCCCAACCTGACTAGCGGGGGACCACGAACTCTCTCCTACGAGCAGTACTTC

clone_size: -
d_call: TRBD1
v_call: TRBV2
j_call: TRBJ1-5
cdr3_aa: CASSPGQSNQPQHF
cdr3_nt: TGTGCCAGCAGCCCGGGACAGAGCAATCAGCCCCAGCATTTT

clone_size: -
d_call: TRBD1
v_call: TRBV7-2
j_call: TRBJ1-1
cdr3_aa: CASSSDRWNTEAFF
cdr3_nt: TGTGCCAGCAGCTCGGACAGGTGGAACACTGAAGCTTTCTTT